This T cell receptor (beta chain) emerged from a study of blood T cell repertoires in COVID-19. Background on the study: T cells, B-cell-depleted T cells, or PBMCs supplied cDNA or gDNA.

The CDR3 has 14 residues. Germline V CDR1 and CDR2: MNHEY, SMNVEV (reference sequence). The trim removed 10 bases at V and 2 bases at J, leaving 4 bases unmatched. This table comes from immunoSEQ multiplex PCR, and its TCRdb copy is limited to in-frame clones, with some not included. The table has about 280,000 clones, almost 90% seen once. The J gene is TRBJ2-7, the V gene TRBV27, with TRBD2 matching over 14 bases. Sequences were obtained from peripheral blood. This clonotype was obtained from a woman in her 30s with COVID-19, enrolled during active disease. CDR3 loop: CANPGLAGAYEQYF. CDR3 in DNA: TGTGCCAATCCGGGACTAGCGGGAGCCTACGAGCAGTACTTC.